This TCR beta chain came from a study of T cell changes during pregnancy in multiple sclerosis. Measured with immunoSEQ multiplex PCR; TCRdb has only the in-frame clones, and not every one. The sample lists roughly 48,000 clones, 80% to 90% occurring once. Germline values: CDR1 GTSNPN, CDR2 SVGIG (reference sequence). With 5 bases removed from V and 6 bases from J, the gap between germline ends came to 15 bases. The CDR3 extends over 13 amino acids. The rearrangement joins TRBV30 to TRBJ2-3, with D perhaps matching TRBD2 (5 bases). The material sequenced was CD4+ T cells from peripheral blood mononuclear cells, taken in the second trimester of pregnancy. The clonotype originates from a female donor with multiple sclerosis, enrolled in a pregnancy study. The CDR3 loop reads CAWGSLIADTQYF. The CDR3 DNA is TGTGCCTGGGGGAGTCTTATCGCCGATACGCAGTATTTT.